This T cell receptor (beta chain) was captured in a study of regulatory T cells in long-lasting Graves disease. Time point meaning: newly diagnosed GD, antithyroid drugs for less than 3 months. Following extraction of RNA from PBMCs, that RNA was used to make the TCR library. Ten or more counts support this clonotype. iRepertoire HTBI primers and Arm-PCR of CDR3 regions built TCR beta libraries. TCRdb used MiXCR to reprocess the multiplex PCR reads, holding one entry per CDR3 protein. The sample includes fewer than 350,000 distinct CDR3 sequences, 15% to 20% of them seen just once. The V end lost 0 bases, the J end lost 1 base, and 5 bases lay between the germline ends. The CDR3 has 14 residues. Per germline, CDR1 MNHEY and CDR2 SVGAGI.

This clonotype was sampled from a female donor with Graves disease. The rearrangement links TRBV6-5 to TRBJ2-3; no reliable D call. This material consisted of peripheral blood mononuclear cells (PBMCs), taken at new diagnosis, from a patient treated with antithyroid drugs. The CDR3 bases are TGTGCCAGCAGTTACTCGTGGGGCACAGATACGCAGTATTTT. Protein sequence: CASSYSWGTDTQYF.